The rows below give T cell receptor beta chains drawn from one sample of a study of post-analysis software for immune sequencing data. TCRdb processed the PCR reads anew with MiXCR; each CDR3 protein has one entry. This sample has around 200,000 distinct CDR3 sequences; approximately 28% occur once, and the top ten carry 3% to 4%. Sequenced input: blood. The receptors derive from a girl aged 2 to 17 with multiple sclerosis. CDR3s include the opening cysteine and the closing phenylalanine or tryptophan. D genes are given only for firm matches. A clone size is listed for some rows: how often the clone was seen (once, few, many), or a class if it is expanded.

size: many; D: TRBD2; V: TRBV20-1; J: TRBJ2-1; DNA: TGCAGTGCTAGAGGCAGCGGGATAAATGAGCAGTTCTTC; CDR3: CSARGSGINEQFF
size: few; D: -; V: TRBV20-1; J: TRBJ1-1; DNA: TGCAGTGCTAGAGAATCGGTGAACACTGAAGCTTTCTTT; CDR3: CSARESVNTEAFF
size: few; D: TRBD2; V: TRBV20-1; J: TRBJ2-7; DNA: TGCAGTGCTAGACCGAAGTCTAGCGGGAGGGTGAGGGAGCAGTACTTC; CDR3: CSARPKSSGRVREQYF
size: few; D: -; V: TRBV12-3/TRBV12-4; J: TRBJ1-1; DNA: TGTGCCAGCAGTTTATGGCAGCTGAACACTGAAGCTTTCTTT; CDR3: CASSLWQLNTEAFF
size: -; D: -; V: TRBV5-1; J: TRBJ1-2; DNA: TGCGCCAGCAGCTTGTTCTCGGGCAGAACTAACTATGGCTACACCTTC; CDR3: CASSLFSGRTNYGYTF
size: -; D: TRBD2; V: TRBV27; J: TRBJ2-5; DNA: TGTGCCAGCAGTGAACTAGCGGGGGGCCAAGAGACCCAGTACTTC; CDR3: CASSELAGGQETQYF
size: many; D: TRBD1; V: TRBV29-1; J: TRBJ1-1; DNA: TGCAGCGTTCAGAACAGGGGGCGGTGGACTGAAGCTTTCTTT; CDR3: CSVQNRGRWTEAFF
size: few; D: -; V: TRBV5-1; J: TRBJ2-4; DNA: TGCGCCAGCAGCGCAGCGTTGGTTGGGCCAAAAGGGAACATTCAGTACTTC; CDR3: CASSAALVGPKGNIQYF
size: -; D: -; V: TRBV5-1; J: TRBJ2-5; DNA: TGCGCCAGCAGCTTGGCTGGGGGCCAAAAGACCCAGTACTTC; CDR3: CASSLAGGQKTQYF
size: many; D: -; V: TRBV7-9; J: TRBJ2-7; DNA: TGTGCCAGCAGCTTTGGTGGTAGCCGCAGGGGATCTATCTACGAGCAGTACTTC; CDR3: CASSFGGSRRGSIYEQYF
size: few; D: TRBD2; V: TRBV29-1; J: TRBJ2-3; DNA: TGCAGCGTTCAGCGGGGGGGGGATACGCAGTATTTT; CDR3: CSVQRGGDTQYF
size: many; D: -; V: TRBV4-1; J: TRBJ2-1; DNA: TGCGCCAGCAGCCAAGCCCGGGGGTTTGGGCAGTTCTTC; CDR3: CASSQARGFGQFF
size: -; D: -; V: TRBV28; J: TRBJ2-3; DNA: -; CDR3: CASSSSYEGRGTTDTQYF
size: few; D: -; V: TRBV5-1; J: TRBJ2-3; DNA: TGCGCCAGCAAAATAGAGACAGATACGCAGTATTTT; CDR3: CASKIETDTQYF
size: many; D: -; V: TRBV29-1; J: TRBJ2-1; DNA: TGCAGCGTTTTAGTCACTCATGAGCAGTTCTTC; CDR3: CSVLVTHEQFF
size: many; D: -; V: TRBV6-6; J: TRBJ2-1; DNA: TGTGCCAGCACCCCCTCGCTGCGAGGTGAGCAGTTCTTC; CDR3: CASTPSLRGEQFF
size: few; D: TRBD1; V: TRBV6-5; J: TRBJ1-2; DNA: TGTGCCAGCAGTCCAGGACAGGGATCAGGCTACACCTTC; CDR3: CASSPGQGSGYTF
size: few; D: -; V: TRBV12-3/TRBV12-4; J: TRBJ1-6; DNA: TGTGCCAGCAGGAGAACAGGGAATTCACCCCCCCACTTT; CDR3: CASRRTGNSPPHF
size: many; D: -; V: TRBV7-9; J: TRBJ2-1; DNA: TGTGCCAGCACCATCACCCTGGGTACATCATACAATGAGCAGTTCTTC; CDR3: CASTITLGTSYNEQFF
size: many; D: -; V: TRBV6-5; J: TRBJ1-5; DNA: TGTGCCAGCAGCCCCGGTGGATGGTCGGGCAATCAGCCCCAGCATTTT; CDR3: CASSPGGWSGNQPQHF
size: -; D: -; V: TRBV18; J: TRBJ1-2; DNA: TGTGCCAGCTCACCAGGGCAGGGAGCCGGACGGGGCTACACCTTC; CDR3: CASSPGQGAGRGYTF
size: few; D: -; V: TRBV29-1; J: TRBJ1-1; DNA: TGCAGCGTCGCAGGGTTTATTGGCACTGAAGCTTTCTTT; CDR3: CSVAGFIGTEAFF
size: -; D: -; V: TRBV21-1; J: TRBJ2-1; DNA: TGTGCCAGCAGCACTCGGACAGATTACAATGAGCAGTTCTTC; CDR3: CASSTRTDYNEQFF
size: -; D: -; V: TRBV7-3; J: TRBJ2-2; DNA: TGTGCCAGCAGCGGAGGCGGGACCACAAACACCGGGGAGCTGTTTTTT; CDR3: CASSGGGTTNTGELFF
size: many; D: TRBD1; V: TRBV5-1; J: TRBJ2-5; DNA: TGCGCCAGCAGAAGGTCAGGGGGTGCAGAAGAGACCCAGTACTTC; CDR3: CASRRSGGAEETQYF
size: few; D: TRBD1; V: TRBV29-1; J: TRBJ1-2; DNA: TGCAGCGTTGTGGGACAGGCCTATGGCTACACCTTC; CDR3: CSVVGQAYGYTF
size: -; D: -; V: TRBV18; J: TRBJ2-5; DNA: TGTGCCAGCTCACCACGGGGTGACAGGAGATTGGAGACCCAGTACTTC; CDR3: CASSPRGDRRLETQYF
size: -; D: TRBD2; V: TRBV5-1; J: TRBJ2-1; DNA: TGCGCCAGTGGAGAAGCGGGGGGTTTTTACAATGAGCAGTTCTTC; CDR3: CASGEAGGFYNEQFF
size: many; D: TRBD2; V: TRBV12-3/TRBV12-4; J: TRBJ2-7; DNA: TGTGCCAGCAGCCTTGTTGGCGGGAGCGGCTACGAGCGGTACTTC; CDR3: CASSLVGGSGYERYF
size: many; D: TRBD1; V: TRBV29-1; J: TRBJ1-2; DNA: TGCAGCGGACGACAGGGGGACTATGGCTACACCTTC; CDR3: CSGRQGDYGYTF
size: many; D: TRBD2; V: TRBV10-3; J: TRBJ2-5; DNA: TGTGCCACCTGGCAGGGGACTAGCGGACAAGAGACCCAGTACTTC; CDR3: CATWQGTSGQETQYF
size: few; D: -; V: TRBV12-3/TRBV12-4; J: TRBJ1-1; DNA: TGTGCCAGCAGTTATGGAGGTTACACTGAAGCTTTCTTT; CDR3: CASSYGGYTEAFF
size: few; D: TRBD2; V: TRBV5-1; J: TRBJ2-3; DNA: TGCGCCAGCAGCTTGGGTCCTACTAGCGGCACAGATACGCAGTATTTT; CDR3: CASSLGPTSGTDTQYF
size: many; D: TRBD1; V: TRBV5-1; J: TRBJ2-1; DNA: TGCGCCAGCAGCGGGGACAGGTGGCCCTACAATGAGCAGTTCTTC; CDR3: CASSGDRWPYNEQFF
size: few; D: -; V: TRBV5-1; J: TRBJ2-7; DNA: TGCGCCAGCAGCGCGACCGGCTCCTACAATGAGCAGTACTTC; CDR3: CASSATGSYNEQYF
size: -; D: TRBD2; V: TRBV4-2; J: TRBJ2-1; DNA: TGTGCCAGCGCCAAGGGGGATAAAGCGGGAGACAAGCAGTTCTTC; CDR3: CASAKGDKAGDKQFF
size: many; D: TRBD2; V: TRBV20-1; J: TRBJ2-3; DNA: TGCAGTGCAAGCGGGAGGAGCACAGATACGCAGTATTTT; CDR3: CSASGRSTDTQYF
size: -; D: TRBD1; V: TRBV24-1; J: TRBJ2-5; DNA: TGTGCCACGCGGGCAGGGGGCCTCCAAGAGACCCAGTACTTC; CDR3: CATRAGGLQETQYF
size: many; D: -; V: TRBV28; J: TRBJ2-7; DNA: TGTGCCAGCAGTCCACTACGCGAGCAGTACTTC; CDR3: CASSPLREQYF
size: many; D: -; V: TRBV7-9; J: TRBJ2-1; DNA: TGTGCCAGCAGCTTAGCATCCGCACCTTTGGAGTTCTTC; CDR3: CASSLASAPLEFF
size: many; D: -; V: TRBV28; J: TRBJ2-7; DNA: TGTGCCACCGGTTTGAGGCAGCAGTACTTC; CDR3: CATGLRQQYF
size: few; D: -; V: TRBV4-1; J: TRBJ1-5; DNA: TGCGCCAGCAGCCAAGGGCCCCTCGACGGTAGCAATCAGCCCCAGCATTTT; CDR3: CASSQGPLDGSNQPQHF
size: -; D: -; V: TRBV7-2; J: TRBJ2-7; DNA: TGTGCCAGCAGCTTTCGAGGGGAGGCCCTGGGCGAGCAGTACTTC; CDR3: CASSFRGEALGEQYF
size: many; D: TRBD2; V: TRBV29-1; J: TRBJ2-7; DNA: TGCAGCGCCGGGGGCAGGGTTAGCGGGAGTTCGTACGAGCAGTACTTC; CDR3: CSAGGRVSGSSYEQYF
size: -; D: TRBD1; V: TRBV29-1; J: TRBJ1-1; DNA: TGCAGCGTTGCCTCGGACAGGGGGCCTTTCTTT; CDR3: CSVASDRGPFF
size: -; D: -; V: TRBV6-5; J: TRBJ2-6; DNA: TGTGTCAGCAGTTACGGTCGAAAGACTGGGGCCAACGTCCTGACTTTC; CDR3: CVSSYGRKTGANVLTF
size: -; D: -; V: TRBV12-3/TRBV12-4; J: TRBJ2-3; DNA: TGTGCCAGCAGTTGGGCAGCCGACACAGATACGCAGTATTTT; CDR3: CASSWAADTDTQYF
size: many; D: -; V: TRBV4-2; J: TRBJ2-3; DNA: TGTGCCAGCAGCCAAGTTGGGGGGCGGTCACCAGATACGCAGTATTTT; CDR3: CASSQVGGRSPDTQYF
size: once; D: TRBD1; V: TRBV6-6; J: TRBJ1-5; DNA: TGTGTCAGCCGGGACAGCCAACAGCCCCAGCATTTT; CDR3: CVSRDSQQPQHF
size: many; D: -; V: TRBV7-9; J: TRBJ2-7; DNA: TGTGCCAGCAGCCCCGGCTTGTACGAGCAGTACTTC; CDR3: CASSPGLYEQYF
size: -; D: -; V: TRBV28; J: TRBJ2-5; DNA: TGTGCCAGCAGACAGGCCCAAGAGACCCAGTACTTC; CDR3: CASRQAQETQYF
size: few; D: TRBD2; V: TRBV11-2; J: TRBJ2-1; DNA: TGTGCCAGCAGCCACCGGGGGGGGGCCTACAATGAGCAGTTCTTC; CDR3: CASSHRGGAYNEQFF
size: many; D: -; V: TRBV6-2/TRBV6-3; J: TRBJ2-3; DNA: TGTGCCAGCAGTTACGACGGGAACACAGATACGCAGTATTTT; CDR3: CASSYDGNTDTQYF
size: -; D: TRBD1; V: TRBV29-1; J: TRBJ1-1; DNA: TGCAGCGTCGAGCCATACAGGGGAACTGAAGCTTTCTTT; CDR3: CSVEPYRGTEAFF
size: few; D: -; V: TRBV28; J: TRBJ2-1; DNA: TGTGCCAGCAAGAGGGGATTGGCCTTCGCTGAGCAGTTCTTC; CDR3: CASKRGLAFAEQFF